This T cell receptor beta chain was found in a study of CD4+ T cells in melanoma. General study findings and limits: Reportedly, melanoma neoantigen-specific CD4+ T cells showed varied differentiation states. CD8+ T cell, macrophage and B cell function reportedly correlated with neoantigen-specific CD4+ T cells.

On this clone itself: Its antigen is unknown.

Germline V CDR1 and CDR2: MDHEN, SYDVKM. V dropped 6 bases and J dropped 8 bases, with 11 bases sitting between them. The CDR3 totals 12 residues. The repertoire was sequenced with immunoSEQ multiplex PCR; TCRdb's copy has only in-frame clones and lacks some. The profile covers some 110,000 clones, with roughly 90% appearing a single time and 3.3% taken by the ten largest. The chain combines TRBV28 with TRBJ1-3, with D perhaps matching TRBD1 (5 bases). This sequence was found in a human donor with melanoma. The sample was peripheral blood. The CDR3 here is CASSARQYTIYF. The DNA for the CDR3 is TGTGCCAGCAGCGCAAGACAGTACACCATATATTTT.